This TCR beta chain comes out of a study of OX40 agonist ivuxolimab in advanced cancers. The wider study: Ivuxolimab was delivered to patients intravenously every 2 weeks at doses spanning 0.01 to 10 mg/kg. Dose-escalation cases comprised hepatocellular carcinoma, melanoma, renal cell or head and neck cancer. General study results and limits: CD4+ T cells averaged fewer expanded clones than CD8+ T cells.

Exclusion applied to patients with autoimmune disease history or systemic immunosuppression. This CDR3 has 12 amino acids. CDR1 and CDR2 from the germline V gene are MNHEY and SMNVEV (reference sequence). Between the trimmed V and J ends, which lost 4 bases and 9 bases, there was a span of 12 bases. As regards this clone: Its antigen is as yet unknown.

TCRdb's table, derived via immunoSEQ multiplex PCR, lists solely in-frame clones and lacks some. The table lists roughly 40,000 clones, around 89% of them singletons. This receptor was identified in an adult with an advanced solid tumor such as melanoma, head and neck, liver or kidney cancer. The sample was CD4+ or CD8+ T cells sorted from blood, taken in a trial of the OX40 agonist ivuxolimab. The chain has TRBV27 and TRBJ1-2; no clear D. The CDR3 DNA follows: TGTGCCAGCAGTTCCCAGTCCGGAAGCTACACCTTC. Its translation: CASSSQSGSYTF.